A selection of T cell receptor beta chains follows, all from one sample in a study of blood T cell repertoires in COVID-19. Method: immunoSEQ multiplex PCR; TCRdb's copy keeps in-frame clones and lacks some. The sample consists of over 95,000 clones, 85% to 90% of them appearing once. Specimen: peripheral blood. These receptors were obtained from a woman aged 60-75 years with COVID-19, enrolled during active disease. Each CDR3 is given with its conserved first and last residue. The order of the fields is CDR3 length, J gene, V gene, clone size, D gene, CDR3 protein, CDR3 DNA. The D gene is left open where the match is weak. Where a row states a size, it is once, few, many or the class of an expanded clone; other rows omit it.

CDR3 length: 13; J gene: TRBJ2-1; V gene: TRBV24-1; clone size: -; D gene: -; CDR3 protein: CATSRGGNDEQFF; CDR3 DNA: TGTGCCACCAGTCGAGGAGGGAACGATGAGCAGTTCTTC
CDR3 length: 14; J gene: TRBJ2-7; V gene: TRBV10-3; clone size: -; D gene: -; CDR3 protein: CAIRSRDNSYEQYF; CDR3 DNA: TGTGCCATCAGATCCCGGGACAACTCCTACGAGCAGTACTTC
CDR3 length: 15; J gene: TRBJ2-3; V gene: TRBV7-3; clone size: -; D gene: TRBD2; CDR3 protein: CASSPLLAGADTQYF; CDR3 DNA: TGTGCCAGCAGCCCCTTACTAGCGGGGGCAGATACGCAGTATTTT
CDR3 length: 14; J gene: TRBJ1-3; V gene: TRBV9; clone size: -; D gene: TRBD1; CDR3 protein: CASSMTGSGNTIYF; CDR3 DNA: TGTGCCAGCAGCATGACAGGGTCTGGAAACACCATATATTTT
CDR3 length: 14; J gene: TRBJ2-3; V gene: TRBV23-1; clone size: once; D gene: TRBD2; CDR3 protein: CATLIRAGGDTQYF; CDR3 DNA: TGCGCCACATTAATTAGAGCGGGGGGAGATACGCAGTATTTT
CDR3 length: 12; J gene: TRBJ1-6; V gene: TRBV5-1; clone size: -; D gene: TRBD1; CDR3 protein: CASGQGASPLHF; CDR3 DNA: TGCGCCAGCGGACAGGGAGCATCGCCCCTCCACTTT
CDR3 length: 15; J gene: TRBJ1-2; V gene: TRBV6-5; clone size: -; D gene: TRBD1; CDR3 protein: CATQDRGTANYGYTF; CDR3 DNA: TGTGCCACTCAGGACAGGGGGACCGCTAACTATGGCTACACCTTC
CDR3 length: 15; J gene: TRBJ1-1; V gene: TRBV5-1; clone size: -; D gene: TRBD1; CDR3 protein: CASSFQDRGNTEAFF; CDR3 DNA: TGCGCCAGCAGCTTCCAGGACAGGGGTAACACTGAAGCTTTCTTT
CDR3 length: 15; J gene: TRBJ2-7; V gene: TRBV15; clone size: -; D gene: -; CDR3 protein: CATSRDPASYYEQYF; CDR3 DNA: TGTGCCACCAGCAGAGATCCCGCTAGTTACTACGAGCAGTACTTC
CDR3 length: 15; J gene: TRBJ2-1; V gene: TRBV5-1; clone size: -; D gene: -; CDR3 protein: CASSFSSGQGNEQFF; CDR3 DNA: TGCGCCAGCAGCTTCTCTAGCGGCCAGGGGAATGAGCAGTTCTTC
CDR3 length: 16; J gene: TRBJ2-1; V gene: TRBV5-1; clone size: -; D gene: TRBD2; CDR3 protein: CASSLGGTSGGDEQFF; CDR3 DNA: TGCGCCAGCAGCTTGGGAGGGACTAGCGGGGGTGATGAGCAGTTCTTC
CDR3 length: 11; J gene: TRBJ2-3; V gene: TRBV11-2; clone size: -; D gene: -; CDR3 protein: CASSLLDTQYF; CDR3 DNA: TGTGCCAGCAGCTTACTAGATACGCAGTATTTT
CDR3 length: 17; J gene: TRBJ2-7; V gene: TRBV11-2; clone size: -; D gene: -; CDR3 protein: CASSSSWDNPRLYEQYF; CDR3 DNA: TGTGCCAGCAGCTCGAGTTGGGACAACCCTAGGTTGTACGAGCAGTACTTC
CDR3 length: 17; J gene: TRBJ2-7; V gene: TRBV27; clone size: -; D gene: TRBD1; CDR3 protein: CASSLSGRWTGPYEQYF; CDR3 DNA: TGTGCCAGCAGTTTATCGGGACGGTGGACAGGGCCTTACGAGCAGTACTTC
CDR3 length: 18; J gene: TRBJ2-1; V gene: TRBV4-1; clone size: -; D gene: TRBD1; CDR3 protein: CASSQAPLRDRGRGEQFF; CDR3 DNA: TGCGCCAGCAGCCAAGCTCCGCTTCGGGACAGGGGGCGCGGTGAGCAGTTCTTC
CDR3 length: 13; J gene: TRBJ1-1; V gene: TRBV25-1; clone size: once; D gene: -; CDR3 protein: CASRPGRNTEAFF; CDR3 DNA: TGTGCCAGCAGACCAGGGCGGAACACTGAAGCTTTCTTT
CDR3 length: 16; J gene: TRBJ1-1; V gene: TRBV6-2/TRBV6-3; clone size: -; D gene: -; CDR3 protein: CASSYSIAEMNTEAFF; CDR3 DNA: TGTGCCAGCAGTTACTCGATCGCGGAAATGAACACTGAAGCTTTCTTT
CDR3 length: 14; J gene: TRBJ1-5; V gene: TRBV5-1; clone size: -; D gene: -; CDR3 protein: CASSSGRQGQPQHF; CDR3 DNA: TGCGCCAGCAGCTCTGGGCGCCAGGGTCAGCCCCAGCATTTT
CDR3 length: 14; J gene: TRBJ1-2; V gene: TRBV3-1/TRBV3-2; clone size: once; D gene: TRBD1; CDR3 protein: CASSFIGGWGGYTF; CDR3 DNA: TGTGCCAGCAGCTTCATAGGGGGCTGGGGTGGCTACACCTTC
CDR3 length: 16; J gene: TRBJ1-2; V gene: TRBV10-3; clone size: few; D gene: -; CDR3 protein: CAISVWQGTMNYGYTF; CDR3 DNA: TGTGCCATCAGTGTGTGGCAGGGAACCATGAACTATGGCTACACCTTC
CDR3 length: 14; J gene: TRBJ1-1; V gene: TRBV3-1/TRBV3-2; clone size: once; D gene: TRBD1; CDR3 protein: CASSHNRGHTEAFF; CDR3 DNA: TGTGCCAGCAGCCACAACAGGGGGCACACTGAAGCTTTCTTT
CDR3 length: 15; J gene: TRBJ2-7; V gene: TRBV7-9; clone size: -; D gene: TRBD1; CDR3 protein: CASSPRDRGFYEQYF; CDR3 DNA: TGTGCCAGCAGCCCCCGGGACAGGGGGTTTTACGAGCAGTACTTC
CDR3 length: 12; J gene: TRBJ1-2; V gene: TRBV29-1; clone size: -; D gene: TRBD1; CDR3 protein: CSVENRGRGYTF; CDR3 DNA: TGCAGCGTGGAAAACAGGGGGCGCGGCTACACCTTC
CDR3 length: 15; J gene: TRBJ2-5; V gene: TRBV5-1; clone size: -; D gene: TRBD2; CDR3 protein: CASSLVGLVMETQYF; CDR3 DNA: TGCGCCAGCAGCTTGGTAGGACTAGTAATGGAGACCCAGTACTTC
CDR3 length: 15; J gene: TRBJ2-2; V gene: TRBV10-1; clone size: few; D gene: -; CDR3 protein: CASRDDRTGTGELFF; CDR3 DNA: TGCGCCAGCAGGGATGACAGGACCGGCACCGGGGAGCTGTTTTTT
CDR3 length: 14; J gene: TRBJ2-1; V gene: TRBV6-5; clone size: -; D gene: TRBD1; CDR3 protein: CASTPWTGENEQFF; CDR3 DNA: TGTGCCAGCACTCCGTGGACAGGAGAAAATGAGCAGTTCTTC
CDR3 length: 11; J gene: TRBJ1-1; V gene: TRBV20-1; clone size: -; D gene: -; CDR3 protein: CSASLTPAHIF; CDR3 DNA: TGCAGTGCTAGTCTCACCCCCGCACATATCTTT
CDR3 length: 15; J gene: TRBJ1-1; V gene: TRBV6-5; clone size: -; D gene: TRBD1; CDR3 protein: CASSKYRGGNTEAFF; CDR3 DNA: TGTGCCAGCAGTAAATACAGGGGTGGTAACACTGAAGCTTTCTTT
CDR3 length: 14; J gene: TRBJ1-3; V gene: TRBV6-6; clone size: -; D gene: -; CDR3 protein: CASSYSGLRNTIYF; CDR3 DNA: TGTGCCAGCAGTTACTCTGGGCTACGAAACACCATATATTTT
CDR3 length: 15; J gene: TRBJ1-2; V gene: TRBV6-1; clone size: -; D gene: -; CDR3 protein: CASSESLGGNYGYTF; CDR3 DNA: TGTGCCAGCAGTGAAAGTCTCGGGGGAAACTATGGCTACACCTTC
CDR3 length: 17; J gene: TRBJ2-5; V gene: TRBV12-5; clone size: -; D gene: TRBD2; CDR3 protein: CARGLGGTGGEQETQYF; CDR3 DNA: TGTGCTCGGGGTTTGGGGGGGACCGGCGGGGAACAAGAGACCCAGTACTTC
CDR3 length: 14; J gene: TRBJ1-2; V gene: TRBV9; clone size: -; D gene: -; CDR3 protein: CASSPLGQSYGYTF; CDR3 DNA: TGTGCCAGCAGCCCCTTAGGACAAAGCTATGGCTACACCTTC
CDR3 length: 16; J gene: TRBJ1-4; V gene: TRBV7-9; clone size: few; D gene: TRBD1; CDR3 protein: CASSLRPGGTNEKLFF; CDR3 DNA: TGTGCCAGCAGCTTACGACCAGGGGGAACTAATGAAAAACTGTTTTTT
CDR3 length: 17; J gene: TRBJ2-7; V gene: TRBV5-6; clone size: -; D gene: -; CDR3 protein: CASSFKGDTGFGYEQYF; CDR3 DNA: TGTGCCAGCAGCTTTAAGGGGGATACAGGGTTCGGCTACGAGCAGTACTTC
CDR3 length: 14; J gene: TRBJ1-2; V gene: TRBV7-9; clone size: -; D gene: -; CDR3 protein: CASTSSGGFYGYTF; CDR3 DNA: TGTGCCAGCACCTCCAGTGGAGGGTTTTATGGCTACACCTTC
CDR3 length: 13; J gene: TRBJ1-1; V gene: TRBV7-9; clone size: -; D gene: -; CDR3 protein: CASSVGGSEVAFF; CDR3 DNA: TGTGCCAGCAGCGTAGGAGGGTCCGAGGTGGCTTTCTTT
CDR3 length: 12; J gene: TRBJ1-2; V gene: TRBV7-9; clone size: -; D gene: -; CDR3 protein: CASSLESRLITF; CDR3 DNA: TGTGCCAGCAGCTTAGAGTCTCGACTGATAACCTTC
CDR3 length: 14; J gene: TRBJ2-2; V gene: TRBV7-2; clone size: -; D gene: -; CDR3 protein: CASILGVMAGELFF; CDR3 DNA: TGTGCCAGCATTCTAGGGGTGATGGCCGGGGAGCTGTTTTTT
CDR3 length: 15; J gene: TRBJ2-2; V gene: TRBV3-1/TRBV3-2; clone size: -; D gene: TRBD1; CDR3 protein: CASSQHGQDTGELFF; CDR3 DNA: TGTGCCAGCAGCCAACACGGACAGGACACCGGGGAGCTGTTTTTT
CDR3 length: 14; J gene: TRBJ1-4; V gene: TRBV9; clone size: -; D gene: TRBD1; CDR3 protein: CASSTTGSNEKLFF; CDR3 DNA: TGTGCCAGCAGCACGACAGGGTCTAATGAAAAACTGTTTTTT
CDR3 length: 15; J gene: TRBJ2-3; V gene: TRBV7-6; clone size: once; D gene: -; CDR3 protein: CASSPQEASTDTQYF; CDR3 DNA: TGTGCCAGCAGCCCCCAAGAGGCAAGCACGGATACGCAGTATTTT
CDR3 length: 16; J gene: TRBJ2-1; V gene: TRBV6-4; clone size: -; D gene: TRBD2; CDR3 protein: CASSAQGISGGEEQFF; CDR3 DNA: TGTGCCAGCAGTGCGCAAGGAATTAGCGGGGGAGAGGAGCAGTTCTTC
CDR3 length: 15; J gene: TRBJ1-5; V gene: TRBV11-2; clone size: -; D gene: -; CDR3 protein: CASSSNPEGNQPQHF; CDR3 DNA: TGTGCCAGCAGCTCAAACCCCGAGGGCAATCAGCCCCAGCATTTT
CDR3 length: 15; J gene: TRBJ2-1; V gene: TRBV10-1; clone size: -; D gene: TRBD1; CDR3 protein: CASSTGAGSYNEQFF; CDR3 DNA: TGCGCCAGCAGTACAGGGGCCGGGTCCTACAATGAGCAGTTCTTC
CDR3 length: 15; J gene: TRBJ1-1; V gene: TRBV6-5; clone size: -; D gene: -; CDR3 protein: CASSYSRTGDTEAFF; CDR3 DNA: TGTGCCAGCAGTTACTCGAGGACGGGGGACACTGAAGCTTTCTTT
CDR3 length: 13; J gene: TRBJ1-1; V gene: TRBV29-1; clone size: -; D gene: -; CDR3 protein: CSVDGQMNTEAFF; CDR3 DNA: TGCAGCGTTGACGGACAGATGAACACTGAAGCTTTCTTT
CDR3 length: 12; J gene: TRBJ1-1; V gene: TRBV7-9; clone size: -; D gene: -; CDR3 protein: CASSLGQGFAFF; CDR3 DNA: TGTGCCAGCAGCCTAGGGCAGGGGTTCGCTTTCTTT
CDR3 length: 14; J gene: TRBJ2-7; V gene: TRBV6-5; clone size: -; D gene: -; CDR3 protein: CASSYGLGGYEQYF; CDR3 DNA: TGTGCCAGCAGTTACGGGTTAGGGGGCTACGAGCAGTACTTC